Listed below are T cell receptor beta chains from one sample, sequenced in a study of OX40 agonist ivuxolimab in advanced cancers. The assay was immunoSEQ multiplex PCR, and TCRdb's table has in-frame clones only and misses some. Of 65,000 to 90,000 clones listed, approximately 90% are singletons. The sequencing used CD4+ or CD8+ T cells sorted from blood, collected in a trial of the OX40 agonist ivuxolimab. The source of these receptors is an adult with an advanced solid tumor such as melanoma, head and neck, liver or kidney cancer. CDR3s leave out the opening cysteine and the closing phenylalanine or tryptophan. The order of the fields is CDR3 protein, V gene, D gene, J gene. D genes are given only for firm matches.

CDR3 protein: ASRSRGRELF
V gene: TRBV10-2
D gene: -
J gene: TRBJ2-2

CDR3 protein: SVVAGVAYNEQF
V gene: TRBV29-1
D gene: TRBD2
J gene: TRBJ2-1

CDR3 protein: ASSLATGGRNDEQF
V gene: TRBV11-2
D gene: TRBD2
J gene: TRBJ2-1

CDR3 protein: ASAPPGTSGTDTQY
V gene: TRBV5-1
D gene: TRBD2
J gene: TRBJ2-3

CDR3 protein: ASSAARNEQF
V gene: TRBV7-3
D gene: -
J gene: TRBJ2-1

CDR3 protein: ASSPRGTSDNEQF
V gene: TRBV7-9
D gene: TRBD2
J gene: TRBJ2-1

CDR3 protein: ASSSERDTGELF
V gene: TRBV7-9
D gene: -
J gene: TRBJ2-2

CDR3 protein: ASSFAREHTTGELF
V gene: TRBV7-9
D gene: TRBD2
J gene: TRBJ2-2

CDR3 protein: ASSLTGGIETQY
V gene: TRBV5-1
D gene: TRBD1
J gene: TRBJ2-5

CDR3 protein: SVATGNQPQH
V gene: TRBV29-1
D gene: -
J gene: TRBJ1-5

CDR3 protein: ASSTRAGTYEQY
V gene: TRBV28
D gene: -
J gene: TRBJ2-7

CDR3 protein: ASSLNRGNNQPQH
V gene: TRBV27
D gene: TRBD1
J gene: TRBJ1-5

CDR3 protein: ASSPLGGSNQPQH
V gene: TRBV18
D gene: -
J gene: TRBJ1-5

CDR3 protein: ASSLDRGSTEAF
V gene: TRBV7-2
D gene: TRBD1
J gene: TRBJ1-1

CDR3 protein: ASSRTSPYGYT
V gene: TRBV28
D gene: -
J gene: TRBJ1-2

CDR3 protein: ASSDTRTANEQF
V gene: TRBV28
D gene: -
J gene: TRBJ2-1

CDR3 protein: ASSKTQVYNQPQH
V gene: TRBV4-2
D gene: -
J gene: TRBJ1-5

CDR3 protein: ASSPGYSPFTDTQY
V gene: TRBV9
D gene: -
J gene: TRBJ2-3

CDR3 protein: SVEKGWAKRKRTQY
V gene: TRBV29-1
D gene: -
J gene: TRBJ2-5

CDR3 protein: ASSLGESLGEAF
V gene: TRBV5-1
D gene: -
J gene: TRBJ1-1

CDR3 protein: ASSPGLFTELF
V gene: TRBV6-6
D gene: -
J gene: TRBJ1-4

CDR3 protein: ASSVGQGALNTQY
V gene: TRBV9
D gene: TRBD1
J gene: TRBJ2-3

CDR3 protein: ASSLTSLGSSYNEQF
V gene: TRBV5-1
D gene: -
J gene: TRBJ2-1

CDR3 protein: ASSSDGINTEAF
V gene: TRBV5-1
D gene: -
J gene: TRBJ1-1

CDR3 protein: ASSDWGQGNTEAF
V gene: TRBV2
D gene: TRBD1
J gene: TRBJ1-1